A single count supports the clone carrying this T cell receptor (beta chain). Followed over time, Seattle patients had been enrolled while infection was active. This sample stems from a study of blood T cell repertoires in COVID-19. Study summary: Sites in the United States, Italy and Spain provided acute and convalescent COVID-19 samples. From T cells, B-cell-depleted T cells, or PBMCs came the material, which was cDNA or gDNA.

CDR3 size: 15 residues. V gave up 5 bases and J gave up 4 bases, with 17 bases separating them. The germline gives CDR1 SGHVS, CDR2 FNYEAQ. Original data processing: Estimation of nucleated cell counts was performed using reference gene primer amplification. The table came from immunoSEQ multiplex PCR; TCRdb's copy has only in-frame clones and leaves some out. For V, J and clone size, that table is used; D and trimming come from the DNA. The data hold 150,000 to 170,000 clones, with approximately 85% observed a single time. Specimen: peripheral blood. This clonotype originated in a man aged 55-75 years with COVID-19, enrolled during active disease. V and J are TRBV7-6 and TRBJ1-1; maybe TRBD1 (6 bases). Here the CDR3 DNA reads TGTGCCAGCAGCCGACAAACAGGGCTAACCACTGAAGCTTTCTTT. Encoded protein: CASSRQTGLTTEAFF. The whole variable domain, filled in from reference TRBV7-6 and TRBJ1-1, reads GAGVSQSPRYKVTKRGQDVALRCDPISGHVSLYWYRQALGQGPEFLTYFNYEAQQDKSGLPNDRFSAERPEGSISTLTIQRTEQRDSAMYRCASSRQTGLTTEAFFGQGTRLTVV.